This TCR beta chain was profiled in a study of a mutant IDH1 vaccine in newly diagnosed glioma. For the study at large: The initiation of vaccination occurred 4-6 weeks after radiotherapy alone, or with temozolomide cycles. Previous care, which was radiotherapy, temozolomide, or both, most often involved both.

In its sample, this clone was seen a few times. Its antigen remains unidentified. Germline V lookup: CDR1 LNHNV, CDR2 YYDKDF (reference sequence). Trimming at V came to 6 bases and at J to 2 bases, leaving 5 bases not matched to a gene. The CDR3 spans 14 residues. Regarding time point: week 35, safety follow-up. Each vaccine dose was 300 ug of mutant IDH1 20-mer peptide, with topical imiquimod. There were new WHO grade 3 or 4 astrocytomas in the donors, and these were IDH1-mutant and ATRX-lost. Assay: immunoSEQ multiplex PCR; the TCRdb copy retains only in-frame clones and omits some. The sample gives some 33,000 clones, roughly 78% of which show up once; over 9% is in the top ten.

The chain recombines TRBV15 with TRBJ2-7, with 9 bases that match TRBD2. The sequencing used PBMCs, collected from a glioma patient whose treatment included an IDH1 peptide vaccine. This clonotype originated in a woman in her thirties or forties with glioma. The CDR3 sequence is CATSLAGVTYEQYF. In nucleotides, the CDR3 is TGTGCCACCAGTTTAGCGGGGGTGACCTACGAGCAGTACTTC.